Below, 32 T cell receptor beta chains from the same sample are listed, as sequenced in a study of STAT5B mutations in CD4+ large granular lymphocyte leukemia. The method was immunoSEQ multiplex PCR; TCRdb's version includes in-frame clones alone and lacks a portion of them. Found here are about 3,300 clones, approximately 85% of them singletons; the top ten hold under 3%. Material: CD4+ T cells from blood buffy coats. All receptors derive from a human donor in good health.

This clone occurred a few times. This chain links TRBV15 with TRBJ1-1; D is uncertain. With 6 bases removed from V and 0 bases from J, the gap between germline ends came to 5 bases. Per the germline V gene, CDR1 is LNHNV and CDR2 is YYDKDF (reference sequence). This CDR3 comprises 12 residues. CDR3 region: CATRTLNTEAFF. The CDR3 bases are TGTGCCACCAGGACACTGAACACTGAAGCTTTCTTT.

The chain couples TRBV19 to TRBJ2-7; D unresolved. The V gene lost 5 bases and the J gene lost 3 bases, with 8 bases spanning the gap. Germline lookup yields CDR1 LNHDA and CDR2 SQIVND (reference sequence). The CDR3 has 12 amino acids. The CDR3 spells CASSHSSYEQYF. The CDR3 DNA sequence: TGTGCCAGTAGTCACTCGAGCTACGAGCAGTACTTC.

The chain is built from TRBV9 and TRBJ2-2, with a weak D call TRBD1 (6 bases). V shed 0 bases and J shed 6 bases, with 12 bases lying between them. Germline assignment: CDR1 SGDLS and CDR2 YYNGEE. The CDR3 has 15 amino acids. The CDR3: CASSVVADRAGELFF. The CDR3 DNA reads TGTGCCAGCAGCGTAGTTGCGGACAGAGCCGGGGAGCTGTTTTTT.

V is TRBV18 and J is TRBJ2-3; D is unresolved. The CDR3 has 16 residues. Germline V gene lookup returns CDR1 KGHSH and CDR2 LQKENI. V was clipped by 2 bases and J by 0 bases, with 12 bases between them. In DNA form, the CDR3 reads TGTGCCAGCTCACCATGGAACGACATGAGCACAGATACGCAGTATTTT. Translating gives CASSPWNDMSTDTQYF.

This chain joins TRBV27 and TRBJ2-2; D might be TRBD2 (5 bases). The germline gives CDR1 MNHEY, CDR2 SMNVEV (reference sequence). Trimming removed 2 bases from V and 6 bases from J, with 10 bases in between. This CDR3 has 14 residues. The CDR3 region is CASSLARRPGELFF. The CDR3 bases are TGTGCCAGCAGTTTAGCGAGGAGGCCCGGGGAGCTGTTTTTT.

The chain uses TRBV19 and TRBJ2-1; 8 bases are shared with TRBD2. J was trimmed by 5 bases and V by 1 base; bases with no gene match: 1. The CDR3 has 14 residues. Germline-derived CDR1 and CDR2 are LNHDA and SQIVND (reference sequence). The CDR3 DNA reads as TGTGCCAGTAGTATAGGTAGCGGGGACAATGAGCAGTTCTTC. It codes for CASSIGSGDNEQFF.

The table lists this clone with a count of one. This CDR3 reads CASSFTDRGGYEQYF. The CDR3, as DNA: TGCGCCAGCAGCTTCACGGACAGGGGGGGCTACGAGCAGTACTTC. V and J are TRBV4-1 and TRBJ2-7; 10 nucleotides match TRBD1. Looked up from germline, CDR1 is MGHRA and CDR2 is YSYEKL. The CDR3 runs 15 residues. Unmatched junction bases numbered 7, after V lost 5 bases and J lost 3 bases.

In its sample, this clone was seen once. V is TRBV11-2 and J is TRBJ1-2, with no clear D. From germline, CDR1 is SGHAT and CDR2 FQNNGV. The CDR3 runs to 13 residues. V was trimmed by 1 base and J by 8 bases, leaving 11 bases between them. The CDR3 here is CASSLGTGSGYTF. CDR3 bases: TGTGCCAGCAGCTTAGGTACGGGATCCGGCTACACCTTC. Based on the CDR3 plus reference TRBV11-2 and TRBJ1-2, the full variable domain is EAGVAQSPRYKIIEKRQSVAFWCNPISGHATLYWYQQILGQGPKLLIQFQNNGVVDDSQLPKDRFSAERLKGVDSTLKIQPAKLEDSAVYLCASSLGTGSGYTFGSGTRLTVV.

V usage is TRBV19 and J usage is TRBJ1-5; D is uncertain. Germline-derived CDR1 and CDR2 are LNHDA and SQIVND (reference sequence). With 5 bases removed from V and 3 bases from J, the gap between germline ends came to 11 bases. The CDR3 contains 14 residues. The CDR3 sequence is CASSYRLNNQPQHF. Written as DNA, the CDR3 is TGTGCCAGTAGTTATCGCCTTAACAATCAGCCCCAGCATTTT.

This chain joins TRBV29-1 and TRBJ2-5; D possibly corresponds to TRBD2 (6 bases). The germline gives CDR1 SQVTM, CDR2 ANQGSEA. The CDR3 covers 14 residues. V was clipped by 1 base and J by 5 bases, with 14 bases between them. The CDR3 sequence is CSVEGGDWVETQYF. In nucleotides, the CDR3 is TGCAGCGTTGAAGGAGGGGACTGGGTTGAGACCCAGTACTTC.

This clone has a single count. The chain combines TRBV27 with TRBJ2-3, with D perhaps TRBD1 (5 bases). V lost 3 bases and J lost 1, with 8 bases in between. Per germline, CDR1 MNHEY and CDR2 SMNVEV (reference sequence). The CDR3 spans 14 residues. The CDR3 nucleotides read TGTGCCAGCAGTTTTAGGGGTGGCACAGATACGCAGTATTTT. This encodes CASSFRGGTDTQYF.

The genes are TRBV30 and TRBJ1-4; 9 bases align to TRBD1. The CDR3 extends over 14 amino acids. CDR1 and CDR2 from the germline V gene are GTSNPN and SVGIG (reference sequence). The V gene end was trimmed by 5 bases and the J gene end by 8 bases; junction bases not matched to a gene: 9. CDR3 in amino acids: CAWSRQGEWEKLFF. The CDR3 DNA reads TGTGCCTGGTCGAGACAGGGGGAATGGGAAAAACTGTTTTTT.

This rearrangement joins TRBV7-8 to TRBJ2-5, with 8 bases aligning to TRBD2. CDR1 and CDR2 from the germline V gene are SGHVS and FQNEAQ. V lost 4 bases to trimming and J lost 1 base; unmatched junction nucleotides: 5. This CDR3 comprises 15 residues. The CDR3 region is CASSSSGWGQETQYF. The CDR3 bases are TGTGCCAGCAGCTCTAGCGGGTGGGGCCAAGAGACCCAGTACTTC.

The chain carries TRBV19 and TRBJ1-5; D is uncertain. CDR3 size: 15 residues. Trimming shortened V by 3 bases and J by 1 base, and 10 bases separated the two germline ends. CDR1 and CDR2 from the germline V gene are LNHDA and SQIVND (reference sequence). In nucleotides, the CDR3 is TGTGCCAGTAGTATTAGGGCAACCAGCAATCAGCCCCAGCATTTT. Translated: CASSIRATSNQPQHF.

The chain links TRBV5-1 to TRBJ1-3, with no clear D. Germline CDR1 SGHRS, CDR2 YFSETQ. CDR3 length: 14 residues. Trimming removed 2 bases from V and 4 bases from J, with 10 bases in between. CDR3 protein: CASSFGKDGNTIYF. DNA for the CDR3: TGCGCCAGCAGCTTCGGCAAAGACGGAAACACCATATATTTT.

The genes are TRBV7-9 and TRBJ2-2; D ambiguous. V lost 1 base and J 6 bases, leaving 3 bases between the germline ends. The germline V gene has CDR1 SEHNR and CDR2 FQNEAQ (reference sequence). The CDR3 runs to 12 residues. CDR3 amino acids: CASSLGPGELFF. CDR3 sequence (DNA): TGTGCCAGCAGCTTAGGTCCCGGGGAGCTGTTTTTT.

This chain uses TRBV11-2 with TRBJ2-7; D remains unclear. The V gene lost 1 base and the J gene lost 5 bases, with 12 bases spanning the gap. Germline lookup yields CDR1 SGHAT and CDR2 FQNNGV. This CDR3 region has 14 residues. CDR3 sequence (DNA): TGTGCCAGCAGCTTAGGGCCAAAAGAGGACGAGCAGTACTTC. This gives the protein CASSLGPKEDEQYF.

The V gene is TRBV6-6, the J gene TRBJ2-3, with unresolved D. The CDR3 is made up of 14 amino acids. CDR1 is MNHNY and CDR2 is SVGAGI in the germline V gene (reference sequence). Trimming removed 8 bases from V and 2 bases from J, with 14 bases in between. The CDR3 here is CASSARTVTDTQYF. In nucleotides, the CDR3 is TGTGCCAGCTCGGCACGAACAGTCACAGATACGCAGTATTTT.

This chain connects TRBV6-5 to TRBJ2-2, with D unresolved. The germline V gene encodes CDR1 MNHEY and CDR2 SVGAGI. The CDR3 consists of 12 residues. V gave up 4 bases and J gave up 6 bases, with 6 bases separating them. In DNA form, the CDR3 reads TGTGCCAGCAGTTCGAGTCCCGGGGAGCTGTTTTTT. Translating it yields CASSSSPGELFF.

This clone was found once. J is TRBJ2-3 and V is TRBV13; D might be TRBD1 or TRBD2, each matching 5 bases. This CDR3 has 13 residues. With 6 bases removed from V and 0 bases from J, the gap between germline ends came to 7 bases. The germline V gene encodes CDR1 PRHDT and CDR2 FYEKMQ (reference sequence). CDR3 in DNA: TGTGCCAGCAGGGGACGTAGCACAGATACGCAGTATTTT. It yields the protein CASRGRSTDTQYF.

The CDR3, as DNA: TGTGCCAGCAGCCAAGTAGGGGGAGAGTCAGATACGCAGTATTTT. Its protein product is CASSQVGGESDTQYF. The V gene is TRBV4-2, the J gene TRBJ2-3; a weak D match, TRBD1 (6 bases). Trimming removed 1 base from V and 4 bases from J, with 12 bases in between. Germline loops: CDR1 LGHNA, CDR2 YNFKEQ. CDR3 length: 15 amino acids.

The chain is built from TRBV7-3 and TRBJ1-6, with D possibly matching TRBD1 (6 bases). There are 14 residues in the CDR3. V lost 5 bases and J 4 bases, leaving 9 bases between the germline ends. CDR1 and CDR2 (germline): SGHTA, FQGTGA. This chain's CDR3 is CASSEGVYNSPLHF. The DNA for the CDR3 is TGTGCCAGCAGCGAGGGGGTGTATAATTCACCCCTCCACTTT.

V and J are TRBV27 and TRBJ2-1, with 9 bases identical to TRBD2. Losses at the gene ends were 7 bases for V and 6 bases for J; bases not matched to a gene: 10. The CDR3 is 15 residues long. Germline CDR1 and CDR2: MNHEY and SMNVEV (reference sequence). CDR3 nucleotides: TGTGCCAGCAAACCGGGACTAGCAGGGGTCAATGAGCAGTTCTTC. It yields the protein CASKPGLAGVNEQFF.

The V gene is TRBV4-3, the J gene TRBJ2-7, with TRBD2 identical over 9 bases. Trimming cost V 0 bases and J 3 bases; bases outside gene matches: 6. CDR1 is LGHNA and CDR2 is YSLEER in the germline V gene. There are 16 residues in the CDR3. CDR3 DNA sequence: TGCGCCAGCAGCCAAGATCGTCTAGCGGGAAACTACGAGCAGTACTTC. It is translated as CASSQDRLAGNYEQYF.

In its sample, this clone was seen a few times. The chain combines TRBV30 with TRBJ1-4, with unresolved D. This CDR3 comprises 12 residues. V lost 5 bases to trimming and J lost 8 bases, with 12 bases between them. Germline V gene lookup returns CDR1 GTSNPN and CDR2 SVGIG (reference sequence). This CDR3 reads CAWDDEREKLFF. CDR3 nucleotides: TGTGCCTGGGACGACGAAAGGGAAAAACTGTTTTTT. Full variable domain (missing parts from reference TRBV30 and TRBJ1-4): SQTIHQWPATLVQPVGSPLSLECTVEGTSNPNLYWYRQAAGRGLQLLFYSVGIGQISSEVPQNLSASRPQDRQFILSSKKLLLSDSGFYLCAWDDEREKLFFGSGTQLSVL.

This chain connects TRBV27 to TRBJ2-3, with D possibly being TRBD1 (6 bases). CDR1 is MNHEY and CDR2 is SMNVEV in the germline V gene (reference sequence). Trimming pared 6 bases from V and 2 bases from J, leaving 12 bases between. The CDR3 is 14 residues long. The CDR3 spells CASSRGQHTDTQYF. The CDR3 nucleotides read TGTGCCAGCAGCCGTGGACAGCACACAGATACGCAGTATTTT.

The chain links TRBV19 to TRBJ2-7; 12 bases match TRBD1. Per the germline V gene, CDR1 is LNHDA and CDR2 is SQIVND (reference sequence). V trimming: 5 bases; J trimming: 4 bases; junction bases outside the gene matches: 9. This CDR3 is 16 amino acids long. CDR3 region: CASSPAGTGGAYEQYF. CDR3 sequence (DNA): TGTGCCAGTAGTCCCGCCGGGACAGGGGGCGCATACGAGCAGTACTTC. Variable domain in full (rest from reference TRBV19 and TRBJ2-7): DGGITQSPKYLFRKEGQNVTLSCEQNLNHDAMYWYRQDPGQGLRLIYYSQIVNDFQKGDIAEGYSVSREKKESFPLTVTSAQKNPTAFYLCASSPAGTGGAYEQYFGPGTRLTVT.

This sequence joins TRBV9 and TRBJ2-5; TRBD2 aligns across 10 bases. The length of the CDR3 is 16 residues. Germline V gives CDR1 SGDLS, CDR2 YYNGEE. Trimming took 3 bases from V and 5 from J; bases not matched to a gene: 10. DNA for the CDR3: TGTGCCAGCAGCGAAGGACTAGCGGTGTTTGGTGAGACCCAGTACTTC. Protein sequence: CASSEGLAVFGETQYF.

This clone was observed a single time. This chain joins TRBV6-6 and TRBJ2-3; D perhaps matches TRBD2 (6 bases). The CDR3 runs 13 residues. V was shortened by 3 bases and J by 8 bases, with 12 bases between the two germline ends. The germline V gene encodes CDR1 MNHNY and CDR2 SVGAGI (reference sequence). The CDR3 is CASSYVAAGTQYF. CDR3 sequence (DNA): TGTGCCAGCAGTTATGTAGCGGCGGGTACGCAGTATTTT.

The chain has TRBV10-1 and TRBJ1-4, with 10 bases identical to TRBD1. CDR3 length equals 15 residues. V was clipped by 2 bases and J by 5 bases; unmatched bases: 2. Germline V gene lookup returns CDR1 WNHNN and CDR2 SYGVQD (reference sequence). CDR3 amino acids: CASSEETGGNEKLFF. The DNA for the CDR3 is TGCGCCAGCAGTGAGGAGACAGGGGGCAATGAAAAACTGTTTTTT.

This clone appeared a single time. The rearrangement uses TRBV7-2 and TRBJ1-3, with D possibly TRBD1 on 5 matching bases. V was clipped by 1 base and J by 1 base, with 8 bases between them. The germline V gene has CDR1 SGHTA and CDR2 FQGNSA. The CDR3 loop spans 15 amino acids. In DNA, the CDR3 is TGTGCCAGCAGCTTAGGGCCAGGGTCTGGAAACACCATATATTTT. Translated, it gives CASSLGPGSGNTIYF.

The chain couples TRBV19 to TRBJ1-5; 12 bases are shared with TRBD1. Germline CDR1 reads LNHDA; CDR2 reads SQIVND (reference sequence). The CDR3 is made up of 14 amino acids. With 5 bases clipped from V and 7 bases from J, the junction kept 3 bases outside the gene matches. The CDR3 spells CASSPGTGGQPQHF. The CDR3 DNA follows: TGTGCCAGTAGTCCAGGGACAGGGGGCCAGCCCCAGCATTTT.